The rows below give T cell receptor beta chains drawn from one sample of a study of blood T cell repertoires in COVID-19. The data were produced by immunoSEQ multiplex PCR, yet TCRdb's version contains in-frame clones alone and is incomplete. The sample includes approximately 350,000 clones, 75% to 90% of them seen just once. What was sequenced was peripheral blood. The receptor source for this set is a woman aged 55-70 years with COVID-19, enrolled during active disease. Both conserved end residues are trimmed from each CDR3. The order of the fields is J gene, D gene, V gene, CDR3 protein. The D gene is left open where the match is weak.

TRBJ2-2 | NA | TRBV7-7 | ASSLGGWDTGELF
TRBJ2-7 | TRBD2 | TRBV2 | ASILGRLAGTYEQY
TRBJ1-1 | TRBD1 | TRBV5-1 | ASSRWGQANTEAF
TRBJ2-7 | NA | TRBV7-2 | ASSLVGGASYEQY
TRBJ2-5 | NA | TRBV27 | AYNFSRQVVGQETQY
TRBJ2-4 | TRBD2 | TRBV3-1/TRBV3-2 | ASSHLAGGPRSIQY
TRBJ1-6 | NA | TRBV6-5 | ATNLQLSYNSPLH
TRBJ1-3 | NA | TRBV3-1/TRBV3-2 | ASSPTLGARSGNTIY
TRBJ1-1 | NA | TRBV18 | ASSPREKSPMNTEAF
TRBJ2-1 | TRBD2 | TRBV24-1 | ATSDYRGGRYEQF
TRBJ1-4 | TRBD1 | TRBV19 | ASSSRDRGRTNEKLF
TRBJ1-3 | TRBD1 | TRBV5-1 | ASSAGTAGNTIY
TRBJ2-3 | NA | TRBV2 | ASSMAQILTDTQY
TRBJ1-6 | NA | TRBV11-2 | ASSSTRDKIYSPLH
TRBJ2-3 | TRBD1 | TRBV15 | ATSRTDRGKFTDTQY
TRBJ2-3 | NA | TRBV6-5 | ASSYQVDITDTQY
TRBJ1-2 | TRBD1 | TRBV15 | ATSRDKGASYGYT
TRBJ1-1 | NA | TRBV13 | ASSFPGNTEAF
TRBJ2-7 | NA | TRBV6-5 | ASTPGHSSYEQY
TRBJ2-2 | NA | TRBV30 | AWSVLGDRPNGELF
TRBJ2-1 | TRBD1 | TRBV3-1/TRBV3-2 | ASSQVSQGGEQF
TRBJ1-1 | TRBD1 | TRBV5-1 | ASSYGQASSTEAF
TRBJ1-1 | NA | TRBV5-1 | ASSPDTGIARGEAF
TRBJ2-7 | TRBD1 | TRBV7-9 | ASSSYGRQGNRAFEQY
TRBJ1-4 | NA | TRBV5-1 | ASSLVATGLNEKLF
TRBJ1-6 | NA | TRBV6-5 | ATTGDNSPLH
TRBJ1-2 | NA | TRBV7-2 | ASSQWLIAGLLGGYT
TRBJ2-5 | TRBD1 | TRBV5-5 | ASSGTGEETQY
TRBJ2-7 | NA | TRBV5-4 | ASSLAAGDYEQY
TRBJ2-1 | TRBD2 | TRBV28 | ASSTALAGGRNEQF
TRBJ2-3 | NA | TRBV29-1 | SVERDRDTQY
TRBJ1-6 | NA | TRBV3-1/TRBV3-2 | ASSQELAGNSPLH
TRBJ1-6 | NA | TRBV7-2 | ASSSTTGGNSPLH
TRBJ2-7 | NA | TRBV9 | ASSVGATGDYEQY
TRBJ2-5 | NA | TRBV19 | ASSAPSVQETQY
TRBJ2-5 | NA | TRBV5-1 | ASSSAGSETQY
TRBJ1-6 | NA | TRBV4-1 | ASSLGRGSYNSPLH
TRBJ1-5 | NA | TRBV5-6 | ASNKFTGFGQPQH
TRBJ2-2 | NA | TRBV7-3 | ASSRGGGSGELF
TRBJ2-1 | TRBD2 | TRBV7-7 | ASSEGLAIYNEQF
TRBJ2-1 | NA | TRBV7-2 | ASSLSWNEQF
TRBJ1-6 | TRBD1 | TRBV6-5 | ASSWTGNYSPLH
TRBJ2-3 | TRBD2 | TRBV19 | ASGGGWTDTQY
TRBJ1-2 | NA | TRBV3-1/TRBV3-2 | ASSQQTARYT
TRBJ1-2 | TRBD1 | TRBV6-2/TRBV6-3 | ASSRGTGYGYT
TRBJ1-5 | NA | TRBV7-9 | ASSLVSGVNQPQH
TRBJ1-1 | NA | TRBV6-5 | ASRVRGYTEAF
TRBJ1-1 | NA | TRBV7-9 | ASSLVVNTEAF
TRBJ1-3 | NA | TRBV7-2 | ASSPRWVAGNTIY
TRBJ2-7 | NA | TRBV7-2 | ASSLASLRAQYEQY
TRBJ1-2 | NA | TRBV13 | ASSQTRGSRRYGYT
TRBJ2-7 | TRBD1 | TRBV10-3 | AIRSTGGEQY
TRBJ2-3 | TRBD2 | TRBV20-1 | SAIPGGTQY
TRBJ2-7 | TRBD1 | TRBV12-3/TRBV12-4 | ASSLRGQYEQY
TRBJ2-7 | NA | TRBV6-5 | ASSTGNSYEQY